The 25 T cell receptor beta chains reported below all come from one sample, sequenced in a study of blood T cells in healthy people across ages. PCR was performed a second time for about 7 to 11 cycles using a sample-barcoded 5' primer and a J-beta primer mix. TCRdb re-analysed the 5' RACE reads in MiXCR, keeping a single row per CDR3 protein. The sample gives hundreds of thousands of distinct CDR3 sequences, about 55% of which show up once; approximately 40% is in the top ten. The sequenced material came from blood. All receptors come from a man at least 80 years old in good health.

This clonotype appeared a few times. The chain uses TRBV29-1 and TRBJ2-7; D perhaps matches TRBD1 (5 bases). The germline CDR1 and CDR2 sequences are SQVTM and ANQGSEA. Trimming pared 5 bases from V and 6 bases from J, leaving 17 bases between. The CDR3 runs 13 residues. CDR3 nucleotide sequence: TGCAGCGTTAGGCAGAAGTTTAGGGGCGAGCAGTACTTC. Protein: CSVRQKFRGEQYF.

The chain is built from TRBV6-5 and TRBJ2-7; D possibly corresponds to TRBD1 (5 bases). Germline V gene sequence: CDR1 MNHEY, CDR2 SVGAGI. Trimming left V 7 bases short and J 7 bases short, with 26 bases between. The CDR3 has 16 amino acids. For the CDR3, the DNA is TGTGCCAGCACCCCTGCAGGGAAGAGCTCCTACAATGAGCAGTACTTC. As protein: CASTPAGKSSYNEQYF.

The rearrangement uses TRBV10-3 and TRBJ1-1; the match to TRBD1 covers 7 bases. The germline CDR1 and CDR2 sequences are ENHRY and SYGVKD. CDR3 size: 14 residues. V lost 6 bases, J lost 5 bases, and 9 bases stayed unmatched. CDR3 sequence (DNA): TGTGCCATCAGCGCCGGGACAGCATGGACTGAAGCTTTCTTT. The encoded protein is CAISAGTAWTEAFF.

This clonotype was seen at least ten times. The V and J genes are TRBV28 and TRBJ2-7; TRBD2 aligns across 11 bases. The CDR3 contains 14 residues. Germline V gene data show CDR1 as MDHEN and CDR2 as SYDVKM. V shed 2 bases and J 7 bases; nucleotides not matched to a gene: 4. DNA for the CDR3: TGTGCCAGCAGTTTACTAGCGGGAGGAGGAGAGCAGTACTTC. Protein product: CASSLLAGGGEQYF.

The rearrangement joins TRBV11-2 to TRBJ1-2; D perhaps matches TRBD1 (6 bases). The germline V and J ends were trimmed by 5 bases and 6 bases, with 10 bases remaining between them. The CDR3 length is 12 residues. Germline CDR1 SGHAT, CDR2 FQNNGV. In DNA form, the CDR3 reads TGTGCCAGCAGCCGCGAGGGGGATGGCTACACCTTC. Protein product: CASSREGDGYTF.

This clonotype was detected ten times or more. The chain couples TRBV20-1 to TRBJ2-1; 14 bases agree with TRBD2. Germline V lookup: CDR1 DFQATT, CDR2 SNEGSKA (reference sequence). CDR3 length equals 15 residues. The trim removed 0 bases at V and 6 bases at J, leaving 1 base unmatched. In DNA, the CDR3 is TGCAGTGCTAGAGAGGGGACTAGCGGGAGCAATGAGCAGTTCTTC. Translated: CSAREGTSGSNEQFF.

The chain recombines TRBV7-9 with TRBJ2-7; D remains ambiguous. The J call is uncertain, as TRBJ2-5 better fits the DNA end. This CDR3 spans 14 amino acids. The germline CDR1 and CDR2 sequences are SEHNR and FQNEAQ (reference sequence). CDR3: CASSSPTFDGTQYF. CDR3 bases: TGTGCCAGCAGCTCCCCGACATTTGATGGGACCCAGTACTTC.

This clonotype was counted once. One base away lies a much larger clone, so this may be a sequencing read error. J is TRBJ1-5 and V is TRBV12-3 or TRBV12-4; D is unresolved. The CDR3 loop spans 13 amino acids. Trimming removed 4 bases at V and 9 bases at J, with 13 bases between. CDR3 amino acids: CASSWGADGPQHF. The CDR3 nucleotides are TGTGCCAGCAGTTGGGGTGCTGATGGGCCCCAGCATTTT.

For this clonotype: Its ends do not fully match the called genes, so a read error is possible. The chain carries TRBV5-4 and TRBJ2-7; TRBD2 matches at 8 bases. The CDR3 loop spans 15 amino acids. Germline CDR1 SGHNT, CDR2 YYREEE (reference sequence). The CDR3 loop is CASSLGGTSRYEQYF. The CDR3 DNA sequence: TGTGCCAGCAGTTTGGGCGGGACTAGTCGCTACGAGCAGTACTTC.

The chain recombines TRBV6-5 with TRBJ1-2, with D uncertain. The CDR3 contains 14 residues. Germline V gene sequence: CDR1 MNHEY, CDR2 SVGAGI. V was cut by 4 bases and J by 4 bases, with 13 bases left in between. The CDR3 bases are TGTGCCAGCAGTTTCATATTAAGAGGCTATGGCTACACCTTC. This translates into CASSFILRGYGYTF.

The genes are TRBV20-1 and TRBJ1-6; D is undetermined. The CDR3 has 16 amino acids. Trimming removed 0 bases at V and 5 bases at J, with 14 bases between. CDR1 is DFQATT, CDR2 SNEGSKA, per germline (reference sequence). The CDR3 loop reads CSARDSGLRDNSPLHF. DNA of the CDR3: TGCAGTGCTAGAGATAGCGGACTGCGCGATAATTCACCCCTCCACTTT.

J is TRBJ1-3 and V is TRBV5-1, with a weak D call TRBD1 (5 bases). The length of the CDR3 is 18 residues. CDR1 is SGHRS and CDR2 is YFSETQ in the germline V gene. V shed 3 bases and J shed 0 bases, with 19 bases lying between them. CDR3 region: CASSSAGGTGSSGNTIYF. The CDR3 DNA follows: TGCGCCAGCAGCTCGGCTGGGGGAACTGGGTCCTCTGGAAACACCATATATTTT.

This sequence joins TRBV4-1 and TRBJ2-3; D remains unclear. The V end lost 4 bases, the J end lost 14 bases, and 19 bases lay between the germline ends. Germline V lookup: CDR1 MGHRA, CDR2 YSYEKL. This CDR3 is 13 amino acids long. For the CDR3, the DNA is TGCGCCAGCAGCCCCTCCGACGGCAGATACGCGTATTTT. Protein product: CASSPSDGRYAYF.

This clonotype was observed once. The V and J genes are TRBV5-1 and TRBJ2-7, with 8 bases lining up with TRBD1. Germline V gene data show CDR1 as SGHRS and CDR2 as YFSETQ. The V segment lost 4 bases and the J segment 3 bases; nucleotides outside the gene matches: 6. This CDR3 region has 14 residues. This CDR3 is CASSHRDRSYEQYF. In DNA, the CDR3 is TGCGCCAGCAGCCACCGGGACAGGAGCTACGAGCAGTACTTC. Combining the CDR3 with reference TRBV5-1 and TRBJ2-7 gives the whole variable domain KAGVTQTPRYLIKTRGQQVTLSCSPISGHRSVSWYQQTPGQGLQFLFEYFSETQRNKGNFPGRFSGRQFSNSRSEMNVSTLELGDSALYLCASSHRDRSYEQYFGPGTRLTVT.

This chain joins TRBV4-2 and TRBJ2-1, with 11 bases identical to TRBD2. This CDR3 region has 20 residues. The germline V gene has CDR1 LGHNA and CDR2 YNFKEQ. With 4 bases clipped from V and 1 base from J, the junction kept 15 bases outside the gene matches. In nucleotides, the CDR3 is TGTGCCAGCAGCCGCGACATTGTGACTAGCGGGGTTATATCCTACAATGAGCAGTTCTTC. Translated, it gives CASSRDIVTSGVISYNEQFF.

The CDR3 region has the DNA TGCGCCAGCAGCCCGGGGACAACCACCTACGAGCAGTACTTC. Amino acids: CASSPGTTTYEQYF. The chain joins TRBV5-1 to TRBJ2-7; tentative D call: TRBD1 (6 bases). V dropped 4 bases and J dropped 2 bases, with 13 bases sitting between them. The V gene's germline CDR1 is SGHRS and CDR2 YFSETQ. The CDR3 is made up of 14 amino acids.

This chain uses TRBV10-3 with TRBJ1-2; possibly TRBD1 for D (6 bases). Germline assignment: CDR1 ENHRY and CDR2 SYGVKD. The CDR3 totals 13 residues. V lost 4 bases to trimming and J lost 2 bases, with 8 bases between them. CDR3 loop: CAISGTENYGYTF. The CDR3 DNA reads as TGTGCCATCAGTGGGACAGAGAACTATGGCTACACCTTC.

The chain carries TRBV20-1 and TRBJ1-6; TRBD1 aligns across 12 bases. The CDR3 contains 17 residues. The ends lost 3 bases at V and 8 bases at J; junction bases unmatched: 11. In germline, CDR1 is DFQATT, CDR2 SNEGSKA (reference sequence). CDR3 loop: CSASGRDRGPLDSPLHF. The CDR3, as DNA: TGCAGTGCTAGCGGCCGGGACAGGGGGCCCCTTGATTCACCCCTCCACTTT.

The chain employs TRBV10-3 and TRBJ2-5; 10 bases agree with TRBD2. The germline gives CDR1 ENHRY, CDR2 SYGVKD. The ends lost 10 bases at V and 11 bases at J; junction bases unmatched: 22. The CDR3 sequence is 16 residues long. The CDR3: CASRPSGTSEDLQQYF. CDR3 DNA: TGTGCCAGCCGGCCGAGTGGGACTAGCGAAGATCTCCAGCAGTACTTC.

Only a few counts were recorded for this clonotype. The gene calls are TRBV20-1 and TRBJ2-1, with 14 bases aligning to TRBD2. Losses at the gene ends were 4 bases for V and 4 bases for J; bases not matched to a gene: 9. The CDR3 runs 17 residues. Germline V gene sequence: CDR1 DFQATT, CDR2 SNEGSKA (reference sequence). The CDR3 spells CSATPGLAGVLYNEQFF. In nucleotides, the CDR3 is TGCAGTGCTACACCGGGACTAGCGGGGGTCCTATACAATGAGCAGTTCTTC.

This clonotype was picked up one time. This chain's CDR3 is CSAASGEHRYAYF. CDR3 sequence (DNA): TGCAGTGCGGCTAGCGGGGAGCACAGATACGCGTATTTT. The V gene is TRBV20-1, the J gene TRBJ2-3; 9 bases agree with TRBD2. J gave up 14 bases and V 6 bases, and 15 bases lay outside the gene matches. CDR3 length equals 13 residues. Per germline, CDR1 DFQATT and CDR2 SNEGSKA (reference sequence).

The V and J genes are TRBV14 and TRBJ2-3, with D hard to call. CDR3 length: 18 amino acids. V was shortened by 4 bases and J by 4 bases, with 24 bases between the two germline ends. Germline V gene data show CDR1 as SGHDN and CDR2 as FVKESK. The chain's CDR3 is CASSLWSSRVPPSDTQYF. CDR3 nucleotides: TGTGCCAGCAGCCTATGGTCGTCCCGGGTACCCCCTTCAGATACGCAGTATTTT.

This chain joins TRBV2 and TRBJ1-1; 7 bases match TRBD1. Looked up from germline, CDR1 is SNHLY and CDR2 is FYNNEI. This CDR3 is 14 amino acids long. J gave up 7 bases and V 6 bases, and 11 bases lay outside the gene matches. DNA of the CDR3: TGTGCCAGCAGGGTAAACAGGGGTCAGGGTGAAGCTTTCTTT. Its translation is CASRVNRGQGEAFF.

This clonotype was seen more than once but under ten times. This sequence joins TRBV11-2 and TRBJ2-5; TRBD1 matches at 8 bases. The germline gives CDR1 SGHAT, CDR2 FQNNGV. The CDR3 covers 16 residues. Losses at the gene ends were 5 bases for V and 5 bases for J; bases not matched to a gene: 13. DNA for the CDR3: TGTGCCAGCAGCGCACGGACAGGGCAAATGGTGGAGACCCAGTACTTC. Its translation: CASSARTGQMVETQYF.

This clonotype occurred a few times. The rearrangement joins TRBV10-3 to TRBJ2-1; D gene uncertain. CDR3 size: 14 residues. The V gene lost 2 bases and the J gene lost 6 bases, with 11 bases spanning the gap. Looked up from germline, CDR1 is ENHRY and CDR2 is SYGVKD. The DNA of the CDR3 is TGTGCCATCAGTGAGGCGGACGCCTTCAATGAGCAGTTCTTC. Its protein product is CAISEADAFNEQFF.